A few counts support the clone carrying this TCR beta chain. These data are taken from a study of human T cells and chemical hapten exposure. TCRdb recomputed calls from the RACE reads with MiXCR, one row per CDR3 protein. The sample holds about 26,000 distinct CDR3 sequences, more than 8% seen once. The time point: patch test 2, 6 weeks after DPC sensitization. Sample treatment: therapeutic diphenylcyclopropenone sensitization with weekly scalp DPC. This CDR3 contains 12 residues. The germline V gene has CDR1 LGHNA and CDR2 YSLEER. V was cut by 4 bases and J by 9 bases, with 10 bases left in between. The sequence was collected from a man aged 25 to 40 with alopecia areata. Some clones in this sample may be carry-over from other donors' samples. This chain joins TRBV4-3 and TRBJ2-1, with D uncertain. The starting material was whole blood, obtained in connection with sensitization to the hapten diphenylcyclopropenone (DPC). This CDR3 reads CASSRLDSEQFF. The CDR3 DNA reads as TGCGCCAGCAGCCGGCTGGATAGTGAGCAGTTCTTC.